These T cell receptor beta chains were read from a single sample in a study of T cell responses to AZD1222 COVID-19 vaccine. The repertoire was sequenced with immunoSEQ multiplex PCR; TCRdb's copy has only in-frame clones and lacks some. The sample lists roughly 76,000 clones, 70% to 90% occurring once. The sequencing used peripheral blood, collected on day 0 of AZD1222 vaccination. The receptors derive from an adult in good health. CDR3s include the opening cysteine and the closing phenylalanine or tryptophan. Each record gives: CDR3 DNA, CDR3 protein, J gene, V gene, D gene, clone size. A D gene is named only where the DNA matches it firmly. Expanded clones get a size class; other rows say once, few or many, or leave the size out.

CDR3nt: TGTGCCAGCAGCAACCTCCAGGGATTTAGCAATCAGCCCCAGCATTTT; CDR3aa: CASSNLQGFSNQPQHF; j_gene: TRBJ1-5; v_gene: TRBV5-6; d_gene: .; abundance: medium-sized
CDR3nt: TGCGCCAGCACTGAACCGGGACTCTTCTCCTACAATGAGCAGTTCTTC; CDR3aa: CASTEPGLFSYNEQFF; j_gene: TRBJ2-1; v_gene: TRBV5-1; d_gene: .; abundance: .
CDR3nt: TGTGCCAGCACCCCGGGAGCTCCGGAGACCCAGTACTTC; CDR3aa: CASTPGAPETQYF; j_gene: TRBJ2-5; v_gene: TRBV6-5; d_gene: .; abundance: few
CDR3nt: TGTGCCAGTAGTCCCCGACTAGCGGGACTCTCTGGGGCCAACGTCCTGACTTTC; CDR3aa: CASSPRLAGLSGANVLTF; j_gene: TRBJ2-6; v_gene: TRBV19; d_gene: TRBD2; abundance: .
CDR3nt: TGTGCCTGGACCCCCCGGGGCACAGATACGCAGTATTTT; CDR3aa: CAWTPRGTDTQYF; j_gene: TRBJ2-3; v_gene: TRBV30; d_gene: .; abundance: .
CDR3nt: TGTGCCAGCAGTCCGACAACCGGGCAGGGTACGTACGAGCAGTACTTC; CDR3aa: CASSPTTGQGTYEQYF; j_gene: TRBJ2-7; v_gene: TRBV27; d_gene: .; abundance: .
CDR3nt: TGTGCCAGCAGGAGGGGGGGAGGCACAGATACGCAGTATTTT; CDR3aa: CASRRGGGTDTQYF; j_gene: TRBJ2-3; v_gene: TRBV6-5; d_gene: .; abundance: .
CDR3nt: TGTGCCACGCCGACTAGCGAGCTCGGCACAGATACGCAGTATTTT; CDR3aa: CATPTSELGTDTQYF; j_gene: TRBJ2-3; v_gene: TRBV7-9; d_gene: TRBD2; abundance: .
CDR3nt: TGCAGCGTAGCAGCGGACTTTAGCACAGATACGCAGTATTTT; CDR3aa: CSVAADFSTDTQYF; j_gene: TRBJ2-3; v_gene: TRBV29-1; d_gene: .; abundance: .
CDR3nt: TGTGCCAGTGGCCGACTAGTGGCCCCATACAATGAGCAGTTCTTC; CDR3aa: CASGRLVAPYNEQFF; j_gene: TRBJ2-1; v_gene: TRBV19; d_gene: .; abundance: .
CDR3nt: TGCGCCAGCTCGAGGGGTGGAGACACTGAAGCTTTCTTT; CDR3aa: CASSRGGDTEAFF; j_gene: TRBJ1-1; v_gene: TRBV10-1; d_gene: .; abundance: .
CDR3nt: TGTGCCTGGAGTCTGGCGGGAGGAATCGGCGAGCAGTACTTC; CDR3aa: CAWSLAGGIGEQYF; j_gene: TRBJ2-7; v_gene: TRBV30; d_gene: TRBD2; abundance: .
CDR3nt: TGTGCCCGGGGGGACCCGGGTGAAAAACTGTTTTTT; CDR3aa: CARGDPGEKLFF; j_gene: TRBJ1-4; v_gene: TRBV30; d_gene: .; abundance: .
CDR3nt: TGTGCCAGCAGCGCGGGACTAGCGGGAGGGGACCAAGAGACCCAGTACTTC; CDR3aa: CASSAGLAGGDQETQYF; j_gene: TRBJ2-5; v_gene: TRBV7-9; d_gene: TRBD2; abundance: .
CDR3nt: TGTGCCAGCAAGGACAGAAATAATGAAAAACTGTTTTTT; CDR3aa: CASKDRNNEKLFF; j_gene: TRBJ1-4; v_gene: TRBV6-5; d_gene: .; abundance: .
CDR3nt: TGTGCCAGCAAGAGTGGACAGGGGTCCTACAATGAGCAGTTCTTC; CDR3aa: CASKSGQGSYNEQFF; j_gene: TRBJ2-1; v_gene: TRBV6-5; d_gene: TRBD1; abundance: .
CDR3nt: TGTGCCAGCAGCTTGTTCACCGGGAATCAGCCCCAGCATTTT; CDR3aa: CASSLFTGNQPQHF; j_gene: TRBJ1-5; v_gene: TRBV5-8; d_gene: .; abundance: .
CDR3nt: TGTGCCAGTGCCCTAACTAGCGGCCAAGAGACCCAGTACTTC; CDR3aa: CASALTSGQETQYF; j_gene: TRBJ2-5; v_gene: TRBV19; d_gene: TRBD2; abundance: .
CDR3nt: TGTGCCTGGAATTTGGGAAGGGGATGGGAAAAACTGTTTTTT; CDR3aa: CAWNLGRGWEKLFF; j_gene: TRBJ1-4; v_gene: TRBV30; d_gene: .; abundance: .
CDR3nt: TGTGCCAGCCGGGGAAATTCACCCCTCCACTTT; CDR3aa: CASRGNSPLHF; j_gene: TRBJ1-6; v_gene: TRBV27; d_gene: .; abundance: .
CDR3nt: TGTGCCATCAGTGAGTCCCCGGGACGGGATAATTCACCCCTCCACTTT; CDR3aa: CAISESPGRDNSPLHF; j_gene: TRBJ1-6; v_gene: TRBV10-3; d_gene: .; abundance: .
CDR3nt: TGTGCCAGCAGTTTATATGGGGGGACTCAGCAGTACTTC; CDR3aa: CASSLYGGTQQYF; j_gene: TRBJ2-7; v_gene: TRBV28; d_gene: .; abundance: .
CDR3nt: TGTGCCAGCAGATCAGGGTTCCCGGGCTCCTACGAGCAGTACTTC; CDR3aa: CASRSGFPGSYEQYF; j_gene: TRBJ2-7; v_gene: TRBV2; d_gene: .; abundance: .
CDR3nt: TGTGCCAGTACCACATATAATAGGGGACAGGTCAATCAGCCCCAGCATTTT; CDR3aa: CASTTYNRGQVNQPQHF; j_gene: TRBJ1-5; v_gene: TRBV19; d_gene: TRBD1; abundance: .
CDR3nt: TGTGCCAGCAGCGTAGCCCCATTTCCCGACAATGAGCAGTTCTTC; CDR3aa: CASSVAPFPDNEQFF; j_gene: TRBJ2-1; v_gene: TRBV9; d_gene: .; abundance: .
CDR3nt: TGTGCCAGCATTGCAGGGGTCCTCACTGAAGCTTTCTTT; CDR3aa: CASIAGVLTEAFF; j_gene: TRBJ1-1; v_gene: TRBV6-5; d_gene: .; abundance: .
CDR3nt: TGTGCCAGCAGTTACTCTCTCTCAGGGGGAACAGATACGCAGTATTTT; CDR3aa: CASSYSLSGGTDTQYF; j_gene: TRBJ2-3; v_gene: TRBV6-5; d_gene: TRBD1; abundance: .
CDR3nt: TGCGCCAGCAGCTTGGGTGCAGGTCGGGGTGACTATGGCTACACCTTC; CDR3aa: CASSLGAGRGDYGYTF; j_gene: TRBJ1-2; v_gene: TRBV5-1; d_gene: .; abundance: .